These T cell receptor beta chains were read from a single sample in a study of T cell clones after liver transplantation. Their antigens remain unidentified. The method was immunoSEQ multiplex PCR; TCRdb's version includes in-frame clones alone and lacks a portion of them. This table holds about 5,800 clones, 30% to 35% found once. The specimen was CD4+ T cells from cultured PBMCs. The receptors originated from a human patient who received a liver transplant. Some T cells could come from the graft donor. Each CDR3 is given with its conserved first and last residue. The D gene is left open where the match is weak. Expanded clones get a size class; other rows say once, few or many, or leave the size out.

D gene	V gene	J gene	clone size	CDR3 protein	CDR3 DNA
TRBD1	TRBV6-1	TRBJ1-2	few	CASSDGTGPNYGYTF	TGTGCCAGCAGTGACGGGACAGGGCCTAACTATGGCTACACCTTC
-	TRBV28	TRBJ1-5	-	CATLPPGYQPQHF	TGTGCCACCCTGCCTCCGGGGTATCAGCCCCAGCATTTT
-	TRBV30	TRBJ2-6	-	CAWNRERSGANVLTF	TGTGCCTGGAACAGGGAACGCTCTGGGGCCAACGTCCTGACTTTC
-	TRBV2	TRBJ2-2	few	CASSVPGRAGELFF	TGTGCCAGCAGTGTCCCAGGAAGGGCCGGGGAGCTGTTTTTT
-	TRBV5-1	TRBJ1-1	once	CASSLVLDTEAFF	TGCGCCAGCAGCTTGGTATTGGACACTGAAGCTTTCTTT
-	TRBV14	TRBJ1-2	few	CASSQNSRGYTF	TGTGCCAGCAGCCAAAACAGTCGCGGCTACACCTTC
-	TRBV5-1	TRBJ2-5	-	CASGPVGGKETQYF	TGCGCCAGCGGCCCCGTCGGGGGCAAAGAGACCCAGTACTTC
-	TRBV11-2	TRBJ2-2	few	CASSLERVGGELFF	TGTGCCAGCAGCTTAGAAAGGGTCGGCGGGGAGCTGTTTTTT
TRBD2	TRBV7-1	TRBJ2-1	-	CASSPWREGNNEQFF	TGTGCCAGCAGCCCTTGGCGGGAGGGGAACAATGAGCAGTTCTTC
-	TRBV19	TRBJ2-4	few	CASSIGGGRDIQYF	TGTGCCAGTAGTATAGGAGGGGGACGGGACATTCAGTACTTC
-	TRBV5-6	TRBJ1-1	-	CASSRRRTQSTEAFF	TGTGCCAGCAGCCGGAGGAGGACCCAATCCACTGAAGCTTTCTTT
TRBD2	TRBV7-9	TRBJ2-7	medium-sized	CASSLAGTSYEQYF	TGTGCCAGCAGCTTAGCCGGGACTAGCTACGAGCAGTACTTC
-	TRBV2	TRBJ2-3	-	CASRDDTDTQYF	TGTGCCAGCAGGGACGACACAGATACGCAGTATTTT
-	TRBV19	TRBJ2-2	-	CASKGLMNTGELFF	TGTGCCAGTAAAGGGCTTATGAACACCGGGGAGCTGTTTTTT
TRBD1	TRBV6-5	TRBJ1-5	few	CASRQGGNQPQHF	TGTGCCAGCAGACAGGGGGGCAATCAGCCCCAGCATTTT
-	TRBV6-1	TRBJ2-7	-	CASSEASNSYEQYF	TGTGCCAGCAGTGAAGCTTCAAACTCCTACGAGCAGTACTTC
-	TRBV5-1	TRBJ1-1	medium-sized	CASSSQGLGGNTEAFF	TGCGCCAGCAGCTCGCAGGGTTTGGGTGGGAACACTGAAGCTTTCTTT
TRBD2	TRBV5-1	TRBJ2-7	medium-sized	CASSLAGGPHEQYF	TGCGCCAGCAGCTTGGCGGGGGGGCCTCACGAGCAGTACTTC
-	TRBV15	TRBJ1-4	few	CATSSPGRLEEKLFF	TGTGCCACCAGCAGCCCCGGCCGACTGGAAGAAAAACTGTTTTTT
-	TRBV29-1	TRBJ2-2	few	CSVGTPNTGELFF	TGCAGCGTTGGGACACCGAACACCGGGGAGCTGTTTTTT
TRBD2	TRBV7-9	TRBJ2-4	few	CASSPRGATKNIQYF	TGTGCCAGCAGCCCGCGGGGGGCGACCAAAAACATTCAGTACTTC
-	TRBV7-2	TRBJ1-1	few	CASSLNRNTEAFF	TGTGCCAGCAGCTTAAATAGGAACACTGAAGCTTTCTTT
-	TRBV9	TRBJ1-1	medium-sized	CASSVVGEIANTEAFF	TGTGCCAGCAGCGTAGTCGGGGAGATTGCGAACACTGAAGCTTTCTTT
-	TRBV4-2	TRBJ1-1	few	CASSQESIRGETEAFF	TGTGCCAGCAGCCAAGAATCGATCCGGGGTGAAACTGAAGCTTTCTTT
TRBD1	TRBV10-3	TRBJ1-1	-	CAIRGTGNTEAFF	TGTGCCATCAGGGGGACAGGGAACACTGAAGCTTTCTTT
TRBD1	TRBV6-5	TRBJ1-6	-	CASSRGQEGYSPLHF	TGTGCCAGCAGCCGTGGACAGGAAGGTTATTCACCCCTCCACTTT
-	TRBV28	TRBJ1-4	few	CASSFSGTQKYEKLFF	TGTGCCAGCAGTTTCTCAGGGACTCAGAAGTATGAAAAACTGTTTTTT
-	TRBV2	TRBJ1-6	medium-sized	CASSNSVPDNSPLHF	TGTGCCAGCAGTAACAGTGTTCCCGATAATTCACCCCTCCACTTT
TRBD1	TRBV6-5	TRBJ2-2	-	CASSGQGTVGELFF	TGTGCCAGCAGCGGACAGGGAACGGTCGGGGAGCTGTTTTTT
TRBD1	TRBV5-8	TRBJ1-5	-	CASSSYRGGNQPQHF	TGTGCCAGCAGCTCTTACAGGGGGGGCAATCAGCCCCAGCATTTT
-	TRBV10-3	TRBJ2-2	medium-sized	CAIQAGGPTGELFF	TGTGCCATACAAGCCGGGGGCCCCACCGGGGAGCTGTTTTTT
-	TRBV7-2	TRBJ2-3	-	CASGPSRRDTQYF	TGTGCCAGCGGTCCATCCCGGAGGGATACGCAGTATTTT
-	TRBV1	TRBJ1-2	-	CTSRPASLCGKTYGYTF	TGCACCAGCAGACCAGCGAGTCTGTGCGGAAAGACCTATGGCTACACCTTC
-	TRBV7-8	TRBJ1-3	medium-sized	CASSPWTAGNTIYF	TGTGCCAGCAGCCCGTGGACAGCTGGAAACACCATATATTTT
TRBD2	TRBV28	TRBJ2-7	few	CASSFISGGAYEQYF	TGTGCCAGCAGTTTTATTAGCGGGGGGGCCTACGAGCAGTACTTC
-	TRBV7-2	TRBJ1-2	-	CASSLDSTRGYTF	TGTGCCAGCAGCTTAGACTCAACCAGGGGCTACACCTTC
TRBD2	TRBV2	TRBJ2-1	few	CASSEWSSGGSRDEQFF	TGTGCCAGCAGTGAATGGTCTAGCGGGGGCAGCAGGGATGAGCAGTTCTTC
-	TRBV6-5	TRBJ1-2	few	CASSDQHAAGYTF	TGTGCCAGCAGTGACCAGCATGCGGCTGGCTACACCTTC
-	TRBV11-2	TRBJ2-2	-	CASSSFQLGELFF	TGTGCCAGCAGCTCCTTTCAACTCGGGGAGCTGTTTTTT
-	TRBV5-1	TRBJ2-3	few	CASSLGVNADTQYF	TGCGCCAGCAGCTTGGGGGTAAACGCAGATACGCAGTATTTT
TRBD1	TRBV6-5	TRBJ1-2	large	CASRLDRNYGYTF	TGTGCCAGCAGGCTGGACAGGAACTATGGCTACACCTTC